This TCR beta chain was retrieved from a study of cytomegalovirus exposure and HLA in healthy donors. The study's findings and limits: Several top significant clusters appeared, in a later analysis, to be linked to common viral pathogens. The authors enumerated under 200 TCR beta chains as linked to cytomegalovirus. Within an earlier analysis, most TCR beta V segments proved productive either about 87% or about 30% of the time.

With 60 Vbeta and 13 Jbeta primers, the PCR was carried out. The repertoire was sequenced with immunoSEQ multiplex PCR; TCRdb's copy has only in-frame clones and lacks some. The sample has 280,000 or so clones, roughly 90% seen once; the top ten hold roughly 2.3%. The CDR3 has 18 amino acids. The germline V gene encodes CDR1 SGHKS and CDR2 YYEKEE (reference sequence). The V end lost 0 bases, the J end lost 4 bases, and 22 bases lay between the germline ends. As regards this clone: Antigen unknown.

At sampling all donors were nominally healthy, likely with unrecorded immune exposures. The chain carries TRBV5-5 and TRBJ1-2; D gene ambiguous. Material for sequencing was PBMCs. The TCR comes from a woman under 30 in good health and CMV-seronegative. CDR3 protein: CASSLVSPSASRGYGYTF. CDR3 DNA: TGTGCCAGCAGCTTGGTATCCCCATCGGCTTCCCGAGGCTATGGCTACACCTTC. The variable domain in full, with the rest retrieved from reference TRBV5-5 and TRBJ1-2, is DAGVTQSPTHLIKTRGQQVTLRCSPISGHKSVSWYQQVLGQGPQFIFQYYEKEERGRGNFPDRFSARQFPNYSSELNVNALLLGDSALYLCASSLVSPSASRGYGYTFGSGTRLTVV.